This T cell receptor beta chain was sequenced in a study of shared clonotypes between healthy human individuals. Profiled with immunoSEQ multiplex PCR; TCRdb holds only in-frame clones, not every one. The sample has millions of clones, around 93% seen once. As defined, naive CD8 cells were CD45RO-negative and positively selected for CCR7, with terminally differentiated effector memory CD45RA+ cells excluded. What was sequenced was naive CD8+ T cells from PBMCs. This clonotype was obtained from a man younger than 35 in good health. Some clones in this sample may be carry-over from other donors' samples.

The CDR3 here is CASSLFPSGMNNEQFF. CDR3 in DNA: TGTGCCAGCAGTTTATTTCCTAGCGGGATGAACAATGAGCAGTTCTTC. This chain joins TRBV27 and TRBJ2-1; TRBD2 agrees at 9 bases. V trimming: 1 base; J trimming: 5 bases; junction bases outside the gene matches: 6. The CDR3 is 16 amino acids. From germline, CDR1 is MNHEY and CDR2 SMNVEV (reference sequence).